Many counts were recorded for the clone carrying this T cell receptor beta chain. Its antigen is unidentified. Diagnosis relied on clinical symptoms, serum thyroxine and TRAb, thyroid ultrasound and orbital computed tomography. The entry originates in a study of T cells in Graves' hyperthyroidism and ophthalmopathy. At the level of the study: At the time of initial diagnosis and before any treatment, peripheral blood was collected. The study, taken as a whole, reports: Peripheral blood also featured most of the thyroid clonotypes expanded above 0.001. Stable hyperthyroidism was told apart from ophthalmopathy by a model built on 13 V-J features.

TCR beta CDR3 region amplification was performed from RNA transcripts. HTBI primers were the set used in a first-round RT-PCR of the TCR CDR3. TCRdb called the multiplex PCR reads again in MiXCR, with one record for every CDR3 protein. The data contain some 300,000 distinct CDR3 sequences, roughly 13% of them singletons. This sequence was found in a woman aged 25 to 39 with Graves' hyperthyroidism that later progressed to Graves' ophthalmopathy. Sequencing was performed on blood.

CDR3 DNA: TGTGCCAGCAGCTTAGGGGGGGTTCGGGGGACCTCTAACTATGGCTACACCTTC. As protein: CASSLGGVRGTSNYGYTF. This chain connects TRBV11-2 to TRBJ1-2; D is perhaps TRBD1 (5 bases). The CDR3 has 18 amino acids. In germline, CDR1 is SGHAT, CDR2 FQNNGV. V was pared by 1 base and J by 0 bases, with 18 bases between.